This T cell receptor beta chain was retrieved from a study of cytomegalovirus exposure and HLA in healthy donors. Overall study context: The platform used for the approximately 130 validation repertoires matched that of the approximately 670 first-cohort repertoires, a later analysis reported. Study-wide findings and caveats: Most observed TCR sequences were rare, whereas some public TCRs were detected in many donors.

A note on this clone: Its specificity is unknown.

J was trimmed by 0 bases and V by 5 bases; bases with no gene match: 3. The CDR3 spans 14 residues. CDR1 SNHLY and CDR2 FYNNEI come from the germline V gene. Produced via immunoSEQ multiplex PCR; TCRdb's table is partial and in-frame only. The sample includes 110,000 to 150,000 clones, 89% seen only once; the top ten take 8% to 9.5%. The receptor's source is a woman aged 18-29 years in good health and CMV-seropositive. The sample comprised PBMCs. This chain connects TRBV2 to TRBJ1-2, with 7 bases aligning to TRBD1. The CDR3, as DNA: TGTGCCAGCAGTTGGGACAGCCCTAACTATGGCTACACCTTC. Its protein product is CASSWDSPNYGYTF.